Sequencing of this T cell receptor beta chain was carried out in a study of post-analysis software for immune sequencing data. Study in general: As for disease course, relapsing-remitting, secondary progressive and progressive-relapsing multiple sclerosis were all included.

TCR beta cDNA libraries had unique molecular identifiers. TCRdb re-called the PCR reads through MiXCR, storing one row per CDR3 protein. The sample lists 350,000 to 500,000 distinct CDR3 sequences, about 40% occurring once. The CDR3 spans 12 residues. Germline V gene lookup returns CDR1 MDHEN and CDR2 SYDVKM. V lost 8 bases and J 4 bases, leaving 9 bases between the germline ends. On this clonotype: Its cognate antigen is unknown.

Study conclusions and caveats: Strong co-clustering by F measure was evident for samples that had been prepared in the same batch. Five or six TRBV segments appeared more often in patients than in controls, and TRBV5-6, TRBV5-1 and TRBV20-1 were among these.

Sequenced sample: blood. The sequence was collected from a girl between 2 and 10 years old with multiple sclerosis. The gene calls are TRBV28 and TRBJ1-3; D call uncertain. This chain's CDR3 is CASSSGGNTIYF. The CDR3 DNA is TGTGCCAGCTCCTCTGGGGGAAACACCATATATTTT.